Sequencing of this T cell receptor beta chain was carried out in a study of CD8+ T cells in alopecia areata (dated by TCRdb to 2016 to 2019). Turning to the overall study: Treated patients were enrolled in an open-label pilot trial of oral tofacitinib at 5 to 10 mg twice daily for moderate-to-severe alopecia areata. Tofacitinib was given for 6 to 18 months, followed by 6 months of follow-up off drug to assess delayed response and recurrence. In treated patients, disease severity was measured using the SALT score, which gives the percentage of scalp surface area affected. In both human patients and the C3H/HeJ mouse model, the study applied high-throughput TCRbeta sequencing to look at T cell clonal expansion in alopecia areata. On the human side, TCRbeta sequencing was run on scalp tissue and on sorted CD4+ and CD8+ peripheral blood T cells from healthy controls and from alopecia areata patients with either patchy or totalis/universalis disease. Patients on tofacitinib were biopsied at baseline and after 4 and 24 weeks of treatment, and several of the patients also had a later scalp biopsy. Scalp clonality was compared across normal scalp (n=4), patchy alopecia areata scalp (n=8), and alopecia totalis/universalis scalp (n=8). RNA was extracted with the PAXgene miRNA kit for fixed scalp, the miRNeasy kit for PBMCs, and the RNeasy kit for mouse skin. immunoSEQ multiplex PCR using 35 Vbeta forward primers and 13 Jbeta reverse primers was used to amplify TCRbeta CDR3 regions.

For this clone: Its cognate antigen has yet to be identified. Qualities for individual bases were not recorded, and no much larger clone is one base off.

Study-level results and caveats: During tofacitinib treatment, many expanded lesional clones stuck around in both scalp and blood, and this persistence may partly explain why relapse happens after treatment is stopped. With tofacitinib, both scalp clonality and the number of expanded CD8+ clones among the top 100 scalp clones went down significantly. Because the treated cohort was small and included a single nonresponder, larger studies are needed to assess links between baseline CD8+ expansion and response. Compared with normal scalp, lesional scalp had higher clonality and more expanded CD8+ clones, particularly in alopecia totalis/universalis, a pattern that suggests antigenic drive. Compared with mice, TCR sequences shared between patients were less clear, possibly partly because of HLA diversity across the patient population. Scalp TCR repertoire analysis is complicated because resident alphabeta T cells in normal human skin are also sequenced, whereas mouse skin is dominated by gammadelta T cells.

The intended sense of this specimen's time point label: 24 weeks on oral tofacitinib. The intended sense of this specimen's treatment or condition label: oral pan-JAK inhibitor, 5-10 mg twice daily. From alopecia areata patients, peripheral blood was collected along with lesional scalp punch biopsies. PBMCs were isolated by density centrifugation and stained for CD3, CD4 and CD8, after which CD4+ and CD8+ T cells were sorted on a FACSAria. Receptor amplification or capture employed the immunoSEQ multiplex PCR assay. RNA was extracted from all samples and reverse transcribed into cDNA, which served as template for TCR sequencing. SuperScript III was used to make first-strand cDNA, primed with a 2:1 mix of oligo-dT and random hexamers. Amplification bias was assessed with a synthetic immune receptor repertoire, and residual bias was removed computationally. In the original analysis: Raw reads were preprocessed for error removal, and CDR3 was defined according to IMGT conventions as running from the conserved cysteine to phenylalanine. Clonality was calculated as 1 minus Shannon entropy normalized by log2 of the number of productive unique TCRs. Scalp TCRbeta sequences were cross-referenced with sorted blood CD4 and CD8 repertoires so that the CD4 or CD8 identity of scalp clones could be inferred. The table comes from immuneACCESS by way of TCRdb, which keeps in-frame sequences with V and J called. Part of the clones is missing from these tables; in studies checked, under half for an unresolved V gene and the rest for unknown reasons. The V and J calls and clone size were taken over from that table, and D and trimming were inferred from the DNA. The sample has around 190,000 clones on record, 60% of them singletons. Over 0.9% of the sample belongs to the ten largest clones.

The germline V gene yields SGHVS for CDR1 and FQNEAQ for CDR2. The CDR3 numbers 14 residues from cysteine through phenylalanine. Just CDR3 DNA is preserved here, 42 bases in frame from base 1. A distance of 12 bases separates the germline ends of V and J, which lose 5 bases and 7 bases respectively. The sequence joins TRBV7-8 to TRBJ1-6; the D gene cannot be resolved reliably. The receptor's source is a human donor with alopecia areata. This material consisted of CD4+ T cells sorted from blood, taken at week 24, from a patient treated with tofacitinib. The CDR3 is CASSTMARNSPLHF. The nucleotides read TGTGCCAGCAGCACGATGGCGCGCAATTCACCCCTCCACTTT.